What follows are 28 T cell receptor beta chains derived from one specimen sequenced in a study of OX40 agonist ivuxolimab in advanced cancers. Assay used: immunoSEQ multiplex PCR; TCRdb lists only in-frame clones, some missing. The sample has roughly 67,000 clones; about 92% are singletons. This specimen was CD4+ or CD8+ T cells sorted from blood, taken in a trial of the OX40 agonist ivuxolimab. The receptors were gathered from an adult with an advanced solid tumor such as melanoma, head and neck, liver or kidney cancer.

The CDR3 region is CASSDPPRTGLYF. The CDR3 DNA is TGTGCCAGCAGTGACCCGCCCAGGACAGGGTTATACTTC. This chain uses TRBV27 with TRBJ2-5; the match to TRBD1 covers 8 bases. Trimming at V came to 5 bases and at J to 14 bases, leaving 13 bases not matched to a gene. Germline V gives CDR1 MNHEY, CDR2 SMNVEV (reference sequence). The CDR3 consists of 13 residues.

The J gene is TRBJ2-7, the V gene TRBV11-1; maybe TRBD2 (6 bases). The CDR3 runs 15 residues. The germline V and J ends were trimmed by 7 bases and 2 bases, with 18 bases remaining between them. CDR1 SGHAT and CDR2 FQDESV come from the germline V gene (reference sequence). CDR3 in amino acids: CASTPFGTPTYEQYF. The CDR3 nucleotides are TGTGCCAGCACCCCTTTTGGGACTCCAACCTACGAGCAGTACTTC.

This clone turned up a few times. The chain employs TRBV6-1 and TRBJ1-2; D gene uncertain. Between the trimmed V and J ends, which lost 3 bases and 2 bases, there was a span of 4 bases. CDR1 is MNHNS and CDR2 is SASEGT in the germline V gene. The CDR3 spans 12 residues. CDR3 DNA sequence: TGTGCCAGCAGTGACGGGAACTATGGCTACACCTTC. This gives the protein CASSDGNYGYTF.

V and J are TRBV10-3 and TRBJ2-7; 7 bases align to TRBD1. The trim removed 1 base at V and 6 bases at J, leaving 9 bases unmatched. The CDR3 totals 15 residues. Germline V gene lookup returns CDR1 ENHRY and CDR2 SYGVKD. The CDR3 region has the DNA TGTGCCATCAGTGAGTTGGGAACAGGGGCCGGCGAGCAGTACTTC. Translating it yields CAISELGTGAGEQYF.

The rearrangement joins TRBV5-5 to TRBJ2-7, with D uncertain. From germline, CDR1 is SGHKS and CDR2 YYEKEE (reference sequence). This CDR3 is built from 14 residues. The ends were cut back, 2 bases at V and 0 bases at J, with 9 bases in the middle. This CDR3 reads CASSFTGSSYEQYF. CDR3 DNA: TGTGCCAGCAGCTTCACTGGTAGCTCCTACGAGCAGTACTTC. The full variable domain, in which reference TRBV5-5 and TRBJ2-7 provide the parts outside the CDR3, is DAGVTQSPTHLIKTRGQQVTLRCSPISGHKSVSWYQQVLGQGPQFIFQYYEKEERGRGNFPDRFSARQFPNYSSELNVNALLLGDSALYLCASSFTGSSYEQYFGPGTRLTVT.

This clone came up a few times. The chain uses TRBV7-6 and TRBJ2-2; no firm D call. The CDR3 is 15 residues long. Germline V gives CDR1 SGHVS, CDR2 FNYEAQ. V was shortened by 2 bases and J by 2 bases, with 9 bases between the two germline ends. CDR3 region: CASSLPEINTGELFF. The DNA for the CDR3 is TGTGCCAGCAGCTTACCAGAAATAAACACCGGGGAGCTGTTTTTT.

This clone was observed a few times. CDR3 nucleotides: TGCGCCAGCAGCCCCCGAGGTAGCGGGGGCTACGAGCAGTACTTC. Amino acid sequence: CASSPRGSGGYEQYF. The rearrangement joins TRBV4-1 to TRBJ2-7, with 9 positions matching TRBD2. Germline lookup yields CDR1 MGHRA and CDR2 YSYEKL. This CDR3 has 15 residues. V trimming: 4 bases; J trimming: 3 bases; junction bases outside the gene matches: 7.

CDR3 in amino acids: CASSLNPGQGANQPQHF. For the CDR3, the DNA is TGTGCCAGCAGCTTGAATCCAGGGCAGGGGGCAAATCAGCCCCAGCATTTT. This chain connects TRBV11-2 to TRBJ1-5; 8 positions match TRBD1. In germline, CDR1 is SGHAT, CDR2 FQNNGV. The junction had 11 bases not matched to a gene; V was cut back by 3 bases and J by 4 bases. The CDR3 extends over 17 amino acids. Full variable domain (remainder filled in from reference TRBV11-2 and TRBJ1-5): EAGVAQSPRYKIIEKRQSVAFWCNPISGHATLYWYQQILGQGPKLLIQFQNNGVVDDSQLPKDRFSAERLKGVDSTLKIQPAKLEDSAVYLCASSLNPGQGANQPQHFGDGTRLSIL.

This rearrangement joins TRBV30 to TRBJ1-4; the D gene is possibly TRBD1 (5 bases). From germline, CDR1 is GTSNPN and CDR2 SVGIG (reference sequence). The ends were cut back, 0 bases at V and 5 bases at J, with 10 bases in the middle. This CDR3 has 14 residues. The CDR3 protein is CAWSVSGVNEKLFF. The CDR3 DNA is TGTGCCTGGAGTGTATCGGGGGTGAATGAAAAACTGTTTTTT. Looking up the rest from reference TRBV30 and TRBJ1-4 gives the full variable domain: SQTIHQWPATLVQPVGSPLSLECTVEGTSNPNLYWYRQAAGRGLQLLFYSVGIGQISSEVPQNLSASRPQDRQFILSSKKLLLSDSGFYLCAWSVSGVNEKLFFGSGTQLSVL.

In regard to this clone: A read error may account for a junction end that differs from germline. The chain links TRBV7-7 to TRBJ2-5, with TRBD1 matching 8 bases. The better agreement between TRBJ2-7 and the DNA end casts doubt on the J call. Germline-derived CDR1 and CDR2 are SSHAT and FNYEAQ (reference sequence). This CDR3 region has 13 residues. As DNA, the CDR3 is TGTGCTAGCAGCCCACGGACAGGGTACGAGCAGTACTTC. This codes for CASSPRTGYEQYF.

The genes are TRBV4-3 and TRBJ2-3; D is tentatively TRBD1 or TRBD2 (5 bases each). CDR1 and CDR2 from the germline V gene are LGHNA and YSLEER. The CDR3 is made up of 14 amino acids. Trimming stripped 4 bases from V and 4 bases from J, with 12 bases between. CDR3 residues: CASSPPSGPDTQYF. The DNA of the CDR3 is TGCGCCAGCAGCCCCCCGTCGGGGCCAGATACGCAGTATTTT.

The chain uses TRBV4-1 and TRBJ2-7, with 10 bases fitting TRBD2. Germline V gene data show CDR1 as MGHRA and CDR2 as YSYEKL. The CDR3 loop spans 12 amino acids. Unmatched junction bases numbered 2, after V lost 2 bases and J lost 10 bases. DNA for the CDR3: TGCGCCAGCAGCCAACCTAGCGGGGGACAGTACTTC. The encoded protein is CASSQPSGGQYF.

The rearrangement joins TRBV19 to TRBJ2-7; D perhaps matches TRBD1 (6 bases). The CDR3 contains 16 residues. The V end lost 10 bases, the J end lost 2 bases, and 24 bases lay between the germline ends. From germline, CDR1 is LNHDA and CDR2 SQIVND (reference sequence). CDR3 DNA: TGTGCCACCATGGACAGCCGAAATTACTATCCCTACGAGCAGTACTTC. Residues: CATMDSRNYYPYEQYF.

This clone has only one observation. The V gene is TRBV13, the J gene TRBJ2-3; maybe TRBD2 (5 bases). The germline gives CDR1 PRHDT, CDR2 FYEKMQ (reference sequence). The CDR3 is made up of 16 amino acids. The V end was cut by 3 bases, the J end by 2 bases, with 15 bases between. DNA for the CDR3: TGTGCCAGCAGCTTGGCGGGCTCCCCCCACACAGATACGCAGTATTTT. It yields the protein CASSLAGSPHTDTQYF.

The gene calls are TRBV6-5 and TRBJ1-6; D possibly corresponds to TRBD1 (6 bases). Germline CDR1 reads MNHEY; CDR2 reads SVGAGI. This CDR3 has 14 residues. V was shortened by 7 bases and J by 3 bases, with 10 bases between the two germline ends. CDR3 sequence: CASTGGLYNSPLHF. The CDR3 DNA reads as TGTGCCAGCACGGGGGGGCTCTATAATTCACCCCTCCACTTT.

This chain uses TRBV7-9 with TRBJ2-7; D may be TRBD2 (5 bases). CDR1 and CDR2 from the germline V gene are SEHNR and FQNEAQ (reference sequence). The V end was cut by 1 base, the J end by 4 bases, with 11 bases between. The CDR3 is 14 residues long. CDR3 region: CASSLVLPGYEQYF. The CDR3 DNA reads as TGTGCCAGCAGCTTAGTCCTCCCGGGGTACGAGCAGTACTTC. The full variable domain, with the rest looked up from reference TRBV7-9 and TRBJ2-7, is DTGVSQNPRHKITKRGQNVTFRCDPISEHNRLYWYRQTLGQGPEFLTYFQNEAQLEKSRLLSDRFSAERPKGSFSTLEIQRTEQGDSAMYLCASSLVLPGYEQYFGPGTRLTVT.

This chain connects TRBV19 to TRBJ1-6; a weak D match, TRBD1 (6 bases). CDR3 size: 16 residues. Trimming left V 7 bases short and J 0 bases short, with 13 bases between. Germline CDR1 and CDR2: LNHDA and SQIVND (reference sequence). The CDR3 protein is CASKQGTSSYNSPLHF. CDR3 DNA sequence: TGTGCCAGTAAGCAGGGGACGAGCTCCTATAATTCACCCCTCCACTTT.

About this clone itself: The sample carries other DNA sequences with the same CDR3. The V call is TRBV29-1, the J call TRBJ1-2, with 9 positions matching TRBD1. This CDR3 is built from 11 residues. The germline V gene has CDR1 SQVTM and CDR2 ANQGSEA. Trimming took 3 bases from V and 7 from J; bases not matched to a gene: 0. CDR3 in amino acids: CSVETGGGYTF. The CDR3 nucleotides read TGCAGCGTTGAGACAGGGGGTGGCTACACCTTC.

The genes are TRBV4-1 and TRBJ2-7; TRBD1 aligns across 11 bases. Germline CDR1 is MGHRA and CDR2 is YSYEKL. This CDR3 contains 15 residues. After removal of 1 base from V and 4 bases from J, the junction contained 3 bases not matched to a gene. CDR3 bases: TGCGCCAGCAGCCAAGGAGGGACAGGGGGATACGAGCAGTACTTC. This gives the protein CASSQGGTGGYEQYF.

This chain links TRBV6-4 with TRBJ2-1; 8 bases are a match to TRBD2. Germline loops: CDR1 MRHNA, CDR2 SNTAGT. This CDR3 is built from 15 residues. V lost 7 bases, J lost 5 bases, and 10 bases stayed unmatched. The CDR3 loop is CASTPEAGDHNEQFF. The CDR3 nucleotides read TGTGCCAGCACCCCAGAAGCGGGGGATCACAATGAGCAGTTCTTC.

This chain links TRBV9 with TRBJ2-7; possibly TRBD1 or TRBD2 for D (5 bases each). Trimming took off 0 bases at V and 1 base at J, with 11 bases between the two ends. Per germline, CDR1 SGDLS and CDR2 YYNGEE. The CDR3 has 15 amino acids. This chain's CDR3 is CASSVAAGTSYEQYF. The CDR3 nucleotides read TGTGCCAGCAGCGTAGCAGCAGGGACGTCCTACGAGCAGTACTTC.

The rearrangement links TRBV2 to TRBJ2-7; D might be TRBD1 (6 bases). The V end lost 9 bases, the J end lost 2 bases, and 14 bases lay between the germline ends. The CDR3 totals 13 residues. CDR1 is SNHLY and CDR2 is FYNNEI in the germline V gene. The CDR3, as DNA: TGTGCCAGATCCCTGGGGGCCCCCTACGAGCAGTACTTC. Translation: CARSLGAPYEQYF.

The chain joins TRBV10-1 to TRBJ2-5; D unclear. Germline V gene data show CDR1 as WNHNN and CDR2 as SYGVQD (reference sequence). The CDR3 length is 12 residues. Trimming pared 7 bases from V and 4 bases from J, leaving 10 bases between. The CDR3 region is CASTGFGETQYF. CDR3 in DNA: TGCGCCAGCACCGGGTTTGGAGAGACCCAGTACTTC.

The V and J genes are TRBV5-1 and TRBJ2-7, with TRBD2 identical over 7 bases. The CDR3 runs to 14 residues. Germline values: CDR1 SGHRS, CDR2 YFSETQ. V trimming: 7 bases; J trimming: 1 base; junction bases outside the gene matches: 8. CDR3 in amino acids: CASSEGRVSYEQYF. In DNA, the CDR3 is TGCGCCAGCTCGGAGGGGAGGGTGTCCTACGAGCAGTACTTC.

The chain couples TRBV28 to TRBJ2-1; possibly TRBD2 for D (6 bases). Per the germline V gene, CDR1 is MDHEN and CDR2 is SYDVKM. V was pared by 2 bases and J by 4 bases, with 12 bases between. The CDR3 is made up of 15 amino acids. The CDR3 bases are TGTGCCAGCAGTTTACGGGGGACTTCTTACAATGAGCAGTTCTTC. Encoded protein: CASSLRGTSYNEQFF.

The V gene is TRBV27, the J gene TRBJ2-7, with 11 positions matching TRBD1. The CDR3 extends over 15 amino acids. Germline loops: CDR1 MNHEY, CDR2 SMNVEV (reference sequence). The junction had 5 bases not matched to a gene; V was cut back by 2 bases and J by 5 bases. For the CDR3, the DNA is TGTGCCAGCAGTTTAGGATGGACAGGGGGCAACGAGCAGTACTTC. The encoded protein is CASSLGWTGGNEQYF.

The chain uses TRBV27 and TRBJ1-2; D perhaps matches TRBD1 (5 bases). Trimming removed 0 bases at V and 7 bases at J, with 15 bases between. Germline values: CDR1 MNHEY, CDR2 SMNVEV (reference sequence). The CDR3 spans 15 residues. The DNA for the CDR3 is TGTGCCAGCAGTTTATCACGGGACCGGGTAACTGGCTACACCTTC. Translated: CASSLSRDRVTGYTF.

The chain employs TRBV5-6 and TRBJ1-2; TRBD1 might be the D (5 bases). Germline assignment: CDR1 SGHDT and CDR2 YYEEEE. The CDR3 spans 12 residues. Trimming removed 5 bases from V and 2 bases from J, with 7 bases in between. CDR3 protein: CASRAGNYGYTF. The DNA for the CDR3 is TGTGCCAGCAGGGCAGGGAACTATGGCTACACCTTC.